One and the same sample provided the 4 T cell receptor beta chains below, sequenced in a study of blood T cell repertoires in COVID-19. Assay used: immunoSEQ multiplex PCR; TCRdb lists only in-frame clones, some missing. The repertoire holds approximately 440,000 clones, roughly 87% seen once, with about 0.57% in the top ten. Sequenced material: PBMCs or T cells enriched from blood (not recorded which). The receptors were gathered from a man aged 18 to 30 who had recovered from COVID-19.

The chain employs TRBV6-1 and TRBJ1-4; D ambiguous. The ends were cut back, 2 bases at V and 12 bases at J, with 16 bases in the middle. Germline V gene data show CDR1 as MNHNS and CDR2 as SASEGT. CDR3 length: 14 amino acids. CDR3 coding DNA: TGTGCCAGCAGTGAAAATGAGGAACTGACCGAACTGTTTTTT. As protein: CASSENEELTELFF.

This chain uses TRBV2 with TRBJ1-2; D is undetermined. The germline V gene has CDR1 SNHLY and CDR2 FYNNEI. This CDR3 has 16 residues. Between the trimmed V and J ends, which lost 7 bases and 5 bases, there was a span of 23 bases. CDR3 DNA: TGTGCCAGCAACAACGACGGGAGCCCATCCTCATATGGCTACACCTTC. As protein: CASNNDGSPSSYGYTF.

Worth noting for this clone: The identical CDR3 is also encoded by other nucleotide sequences in the sample. This chain uses TRBV5-1 with TRBJ2-3; no definite D call. Trimming shortened V by 0 bases and J by 2 bases, and 7 bases separated the two germline ends. The germline V gene has CDR1 SGHRS and CDR2 YFSETQ. The CDR3 runs to 14 residues. CDR3 loop: CASSLGGLTDTQYF. In DNA form, the CDR3 reads TGCGCCAGCAGCTTGGGCGGCCTCACAGATACGCAGTATTTT.

This sequence joins TRBV4-2 and TRBJ2-2, with 7 bases matching TRBD1. V trimming: 2 bases; J trimming: 4 bases; junction bases outside the gene matches: 22. CDR1 is LGHNA, CDR2 YNFKEQ, per germline. The CDR3 contains 21 residues. CDR3 in DNA: TGTGCCAGCAGCCAAATCCTCCGGGACAGAGCCCTTGCCGTCTTCACCGGGGAGCTGTTTTTT. It specifies CASSQILRDRALAVFTGELFF.